The present T cell receptor beta chain was sequenced within a study of cytomegalovirus exposure and HLA in healthy donors. The study, taken as a whole, reports: In a later analysis, the majority of CMV-associated beta chains seemingly showed HLA restriction. Later analysis placed DRB1 highest and HLA-C lowest in TCR association rates, which differed by HLA locus. Reportedly, fewer N-insertions than the approximately 690-donor mean appeared in an Asian-associated ancestry cluster in a later analysis. Reported findings show TCR beta sequences accurately forecast HLA-A and HLA-B alleles in most subjects.

The primer mix had 60 Vbeta and 13 Jbeta primers. Sequenced by immunoSEQ multiplex PCR; TCRdb stores in-frame clones only, minus some. The sample lists 65,000 to 95,000 clones, 65% to 85% seen once, with roughly an eighth in the top ten. In the case of this clone: Its antigen is not identified.

The germline gives CDR1 PRHDT, CDR2 FYEKMQ (reference sequence). Trimming stripped 5 bases from V and 7 bases from J, with 15 bases between. The CDR3 is made up of 14 amino acids. The source of this sequence is a man between 65 and 85 years old in good health and CMV-seronegative. Sequenced: PBMCs. This rearrangement joins TRBV13 to TRBJ2-1, with D maybe TRBD2 (5 bases). CDR3 in amino acids: CASSPLGVRNEQFF. CDR3 DNA: TGTGCCAGCAGCCCGCTCGGGGTTCGGAATGAGCAGTTCTTC.